Shown below are 11 T cell receptor beta chains from a single sample sequenced in a study of cytomegalovirus exposure and HLA in healthy donors (dated by TCRdb to the late 2010s). The method was the immunoSEQ multiplex PCR assay. The multiplex PCR relied on a mix of 60 forward primers for TCR Vbeta segments and 13 reverse primers for TCR Jbeta segments. Drawn from immuneACCESS, this table holds only the in-frame rearrangements with V and J called that TCRdb kept. Clones are partly lost; checked studies trace under half to an unresolved V gene and leave the rest unexplained. This sample has about 97,000 clones in its table, and 81% of those were observed once. The top ten clones comprise roughly 5.1% of the sample. The sequenced sample consisted of PBMCs. Every receptor here comes from a middle-aged man in good health and CMV-seropositive.

The gene calls are TRBV29-1 and TRBJ2-7, with TRBD2 matching over 10 bases. Germline V gives CDR1 SQVTM, CDR2 ANQGSEA. This CDR3 contains 15 residues. V dropped 3 bases and J dropped 2; count of bases not matched to a gene: 7. CDR3 sequence (DNA): TGCAGCGTTGAGGGGTTAGCGGGAGGAACCTACGAGCAGTACTTC. As protein: CSVEGLAGGTYEQYF.

The sample holds one count of this clone. The chain uses TRBV5-1 and TRBJ2-1; the match to TRBD2 covers 13 bases. V dropped 4 bases and J dropped 7; count of bases not matched to a gene: 8. CDR3 length: 16 amino acids. From germline, CDR1 is SGHRS and CDR2 YFSETQ. The CDR3 region has the DNA TGCGCCAGCAGCCCAAGACTAGCGGGAGGAGAGAATGAGCAGTTCTTC. It is translated as CASSPRLAGGENEQFF.

The gene calls are TRBV28 and TRBJ1-2, with TRBD1 identical over 7 bases. CDR1 MDHEN and CDR2 SYDVKM come from the germline V gene. This CDR3 spans 14 amino acids. J lost 2 bases, V lost 4 bases, and 4 bases had no gene match. CDR3 sequence (DNA): TGTGCCAGCAGTTCAGCGACAGGGAACTATGGCTACACCTTC. This translates into CASSSATGNYGYTF.

This chain uses TRBV5-1 with TRBJ2-3, with 7 bases matching TRBD2. Germline CDR1 and CDR2: SGHRS and YFSETQ. The J segment lost 2 bases and the V segment lost 0 bases, leaving 6 bases of the junction unmatched. The CDR3 is 16 amino acids. CDR3 protein: CASSLVGGSNTDTQYF. CDR3 DNA: TGCGCCAGCAGCTTGGTGGGCGGGAGCAACACAGATACGCAGTATTTT. Combining the CDR3 with reference TRBV5-1 and TRBJ2-3 gives the whole variable domain KAGVTQTPRYLIKTRGQQVTLSCSPISGHRSVSWYQQTPGQGLQFLFEYFSETQRNKGNFPGRFSGRQFSNSRSEMNVSTLELGDSALYLCASSLVGGSNTDTQYFGPGTRLTVL.

The J gene is TRBJ1-2, the V gene TRBV5-8; tentative D call: TRBD1 (6 bases). Per germline, CDR1 SGHTS and CDR2 YDEGEE. The CDR3 covers 13 residues. V lost 4 bases and J lost 3, with 10 bases in between. The CDR3 is CASSTQGYYGYTF. CDR3 nucleotides: TGTGCCAGCAGCACACAGGGCTACTATGGCTACACCTTC.

The chain recombines TRBV7-9 with TRBJ2-7; 7 bases fit TRBD1. CDR1 SEHNR and CDR2 FQNEAQ come from the germline V gene (reference sequence). With 5 bases clipped from V and 4 bases from J, the junction kept 8 bases outside the gene matches. The CDR3 has 14 residues. CDR3 in DNA: TGTGCCAGCAGCCCGGACAGGACCATATACGAGCAGTACTTC. This translates into CASSPDRTIYEQYF.

V and J are TRBV10-2 and TRBJ2-1, with 12 bases matching TRBD2. The CDR3 consists of 18 residues. The germline V gene encodes CDR1 WSHSY and CDR2 SAAADI. V lost 9 bases and J lost 5; bases outside the gene matches: 17. CDR3 loop: CASGTRLAGAIQHNEQFF. Written as DNA, the CDR3 is TGCGCCAGTGGGACCCGACTAGCGGGAGCGATCCAGCACAATGAGCAGTTCTTC.

The chain uses TRBV9 and TRBJ2-4; tentative D call: TRBD1 (8 bases). Germline CDR1 SGDLS, CDR2 YYNGEE. V was pared by 6 bases and J by 1 base, with 11 bases between. The CDR3 covers 14 residues. For the CDR3, the DNA is TGTGCCAGCAACAGGGGGGGGGCCAAAAACATTCAGTACTTC. Its protein is CASNRGGAKNIQYF.

This rearrangement joins TRBV5-4 to TRBJ2-5, with 7 bases aligning to TRBD1. There are 16 residues in the CDR3. After removal of 4 bases from V and 1 base from J, the junction contained 10 bases not matched to a gene. Germline CDR1 reads SGHNT; CDR2 reads YYREEE (reference sequence). CDR3: CASSQPRTGLQETQYF. CDR3 DNA: TGTGCCAGCAGCCAGCCCAGGACAGGTCTCCAAGAGACCCAGTACTTC.

This clone appeared once. V and J are TRBV5-5 and TRBJ2-7; TRBD2 might be the D (6 bases). The V end lost 0 bases, the J end lost 4 bases, and 14 bases lay between the germline ends. The CDR3 has 15 amino acids. Germline CDR1 and CDR2: SGHKS and YYEKEE (reference sequence). The CDR3, as DNA: TGTGCCAGCAGCTTGGACCGGACGCGGGGATACGAGCAGTACTTC. Translation: CASSLDRTRGYEQYF.

This CDR3 reads CASSRTVADTQYF. CDR3 nucleotides: TGTGCCAGCAGCAGGACAGTTGCAGATACGCAGTATTTT. This chain links TRBV7-9 with TRBJ2-3; weak D call: TRBD1 (6 bases). Germline V gives CDR1 SEHNR, CDR2 FQNEAQ (reference sequence). Trimming removed 5 bases at V and 4 bases at J, with 10 bases between. The CDR3 consists of 13 residues.